Following are 15 T cell receptor beta chains from one sample sequenced in a study of blood T cells in healthy people across ages. Combining a sample-barcoded 5' primer with a J-beta primer mix, a second PCR ran for roughly 7 to 11 cycles. MiXCR, run by TCRdb on the 5' RACE reads, gives a single entry per CDR3 protein. The data contain more than 1,400,000 distinct CDR3 sequences, approximately 42% of them singletons. The material sequenced was blood. The receptors stem from a woman in her late teens or twenties in good health.

This clonotype was detected only a few times. The chain carries TRBV6-6 and TRBJ2-2; D is uncertain. The CDR3 runs 15 residues. Deletions cut 0 bases from V and 3 bases from J, with 8 bases between. Germline lookup yields CDR1 MNHNY and CDR2 SVGAGI (reference sequence). DNA of the CDR3: TGTGCCAGCAGTTACTCGCCTGGGGACACCGGGGAGCTGTTTTTT. It specifies CASSYSPGDTGELFF.

This clonotype was recorded a few times. This chain links TRBV27 with TRBJ2-3; 8 bases map to TRBD1. Germline V gene sequence: CDR1 MNHEY, CDR2 SMNVEV (reference sequence). V lost 6 bases, J lost 4 bases, and 6 bases stayed unmatched. The CDR3 loop spans 14 amino acids. CDR3 sequence (DNA): TGTGCCAGCAGATGGGGGACAGGAGCAGATACGCAGTATTTT. This translates into CASRWGTGADTQYF.

Details on this clonotype: A much larger clone sits a single nucleotide away, making a read error possible. CDR3 coding DNA: TGTGCCCCGCAGTCAGAGACCCAGTTCTTC. Protein: CAPQSETQFF. The chain is built from TRBV10-3 and TRBJ2-5; D is undetermined. The J call may be wrong; the DNA end is better matched by TRBJ2-1. The CDR3 runs to 10 residues. The germline V gene encodes CDR1 ENHRY and CDR2 SYGVKD.

The chain recombines TRBV5-1 with TRBJ2-3; D possibly corresponds to TRBD2 (5 bases). The ends were cut back, 0 bases at V and 6 bases at J, with 17 bases in the middle. This CDR3 spans 16 amino acids. CDR1 and CDR2 (germline): SGHRS, YFSETQ. The chain's CDR3 is CASSLVGGPTADTQYF. The CDR3 region has the DNA TGCGCCAGCAGCTTGGTTGGCGGGCCGACGGCGGATACGCAGTATTTT.

This clonotype was counted only a few times. The V call is TRBV27, the J call TRBJ2-5; D gene unclear. Trimming left V 7 bases short and J 2 bases short, with 11 bases between. The CDR3 runs to 13 residues. The germline V gene encodes CDR1 MNHEY and CDR2 SMNVEV (reference sequence). This CDR3 reads CASTSGAQETQYF. The CDR3 DNA follows: TGTGCCAGCACCTCTGGAGCTCAAGAGACCCAGTACTTC.

The chain has TRBV20-1 and TRBJ2-1; D is unresolved. This CDR3 has 11 amino acids. The germline gives CDR1 DFQATT, CDR2 SNEGSKA (reference sequence). V gave up 6 bases and J gave up 9 bases, with 12 bases separating them. In nucleotides, the CDR3 is TGCAGTGCCAAAGTGCAAATTGAGCAGTTCTTC. It is translated as CSAKVQIEQFF.

This clonotype was seen a handful of times. This chain links TRBV9 with TRBJ1-2; D is ambiguous. The V gene's germline CDR1 is SGDLS and CDR2 YYNGEE. V shed 0 bases and J shed 4 bases, with 10 bases lying between them. This CDR3 is 14 amino acids long. CDR3 nucleotides: TGTGCCAGCAGCGTAGCTGAGCTCGGCTATGGCTACACCTTC. Its protein product is CASSVAELGYGYTF.

This sequence joins TRBV2 and TRBJ2-3; 12 nucleotides match TRBD1. J was trimmed by 1 base and V by 10 bases; bases with no gene match: 9. The CDR3 spans 16 residues. The germline CDR1 and CDR2 sequences are SNHLY and FYNNEI. CDR3 nucleotide sequence: TGTGCCAACAGAGTAGGGACAGGGGGCCGCACAGATACGCAGTATTTT. Residues: CANRVGTGGRTDTQYF.

The V and J genes are TRBV20-1 and TRBJ1-1; TRBD1 matches at 8 bases. This CDR3 has 14 amino acids. Germline V gene lookup returns CDR1 DFQATT and CDR2 SNEGSKA (reference sequence). Trimming took 7 bases from V and 4 from J; bases not matched to a gene: 11. CDR3 sequence reads: CSVAQGAASTEAFF. The CDR3 DNA is TGCAGTGTTGCCCAGGGGGCGGCGAGCACTGAAGCTTTCTTT.

The chain links TRBV7-3 to TRBJ1-1, with 9 bases lining up with TRBD1. This CDR3 is 15 amino acids long. Looked up from germline, CDR1 is SGHTA and CDR2 is FQGTGA. V trimming: 5 bases; J trimming: 0 bases; junction bases outside the gene matches: 4. The CDR3 spells CASSGGQGLNTEAFF. The CDR3 DNA reads as TGTGCCAGCAGCGGAGGACAGGGGTTGAACACTGAAGCTTTCTTT.

The genes are TRBV7-8 and TRBJ2-4, with a possible D match to TRBD2 (6 bases). The end of the DNA is better explained by TRBJ2-7, so the J call may be wrong. This CDR3 spans 14 amino acids. Per the germline V gene, CDR1 is SGHVS and CDR2 is FQNEAQ. The chain's CDR3 is CASSPEGGIYEQYF. Here the CDR3 DNA reads TGTGCCAGCAGCCCCGAAGGAGGGATCTACGAGCAGTACTTC.

This chain joins TRBV20-1 and TRBJ2-3, with D perhaps TRBD2 (6 bases). This CDR3 comprises 15 residues. Germline V lookup: CDR1 DFQATT, CDR2 SNEGSKA (reference sequence). Between the trimmed V and J ends, which lost 8 bases and 1 base, there was a span of 19 bases. Here the CDR3 DNA reads TGCAGTTACGGGACTTGGGCTATTGGCACAGATACGCAGTATTTT. Residues: CSYGTWAIGTDTQYF.

The chain combines TRBV27 with TRBJ2-7; 7 nucleotides line up with TRBD2. The V and J ends lost 5 bases and 0 bases, in that order; junction bases with no gene match: 7. The CDR3 totals 15 residues. CDR1 and CDR2 (germline): MNHEY, SMNVEV (reference sequence). The CDR3 bases are TGTGCCAGCAGTAAAACTAGCGCCGGCTCCTACGAGCAGTACTTC. Its translation: CASSKTSAGSYEQYF.

The chain employs TRBV6-6 and TRBJ2-7; 8 bases match TRBD1. The V gene end was trimmed by 6 bases and the J gene end by 7 bases; junction bases not matched to a gene: 11. This CDR3 is 14 amino acids long. Looked up from germline, CDR1 is MNHNY and CDR2 is SVGAGI (reference sequence). The CDR3 sequence: CASSGQGTYNEQYF. The DNA for the CDR3 is TGTGCCAGCAGCGGACAGGGCACCTACAATGAGCAGTACTTC.

This sequence joins TRBV4-1 and TRBJ1-5; no clear D gene. Trimming left V 1 base short and J 0 bases short, with 16 bases between. CDR1 MGHRA and CDR2 YSYEKL come from the germline V gene. The CDR3 runs 18 residues. Here the CDR3 DNA reads TGCGCCAGCAGCCAAGCTCTACTCACTCGGGATAGCAATCAGCCCCAGCATTTT. Translated: CASSQALLTRDSNQPQHF.